These 10 T cell receptor beta chains came from one sample sequenced in a study of T cell responses to AZD1222 COVID-19 vaccine. The data were produced by immunoSEQ multiplex PCR, yet TCRdb's version contains in-frame clones alone and is incomplete. The sample holds some 140,000 clones; approximately 92% are singletons and the top ten take 3.1%. This specimen consisted of peripheral blood, obtained on day 0 of AZD1222 vaccination. The receptors here all came from an adult in good health.

The genes are TRBV24-1 and TRBJ2-1; D not certain. Trimming took off 4 bases at V and 7 bases at J, with 10 bases between the two ends. CDR1 and CDR2 from the germline V gene are KGHDR and SFDVKD. The CDR3 has 13 amino acids. CDR3 sequence: CATSEDLTNEQFF. The CDR3 bases are TGTGCCACCAGTGAGGACCTCACGAATGAGCAGTTCTTC.

V usage is TRBV11-3 and J usage is TRBJ2-7, with 10 bases fitting TRBD1. Germline values: CDR1 SGHNT, CDR2 YENEEA. This CDR3 is built from 15 residues. With 1 base clipped from V and 5 bases from J, the junction kept 5 bases outside the gene matches. CDR3 amino acids: CASSLGGDRGDEQYF. CDR3 coding DNA: TGTGCCAGCAGCTTAGGGGGGGACAGGGGCGACGAGCAGTACTTC.

This chain joins TRBV19 and TRBJ1-4, with 11 bases lining up with TRBD1. With 5 bases clipped from V and 4 bases from J, the junction kept 6 bases outside the gene matches. The length of the CDR3 is 16 residues. Germline CDR1 is LNHDA and CDR2 is SQIVND (reference sequence). CDR3 in DNA: TGTGCCAGTAGTGGACAGGGGGCCAGTGTTAATGAAAAACTGTTTTTT. Translated, it gives CASSGQGASVNEKLFF.

The genes are TRBV5-1 and TRBJ2-2; D is uncertain. The V end lost 0 bases, the J end lost 1 base, and 7 bases lay between the germline ends. CDR1 and CDR2 from the germline V gene are SGHRS and YFSETQ. The CDR3 is made up of 15 amino acids. In DNA, the CDR3 is TGCGCCAGCAGCTTGGGTTTCAGGAACACCGGGGAGCTGTTTTTT. Its translation: CASSLGFRNTGELFF.

This chain connects TRBV30 to TRBJ2-7, with 9 positions matching TRBD1. The V and J ends lost 1 base and 5 bases, in that order; junction bases with no gene match: 3. CDR1 GTSNPN and CDR2 SVGIG come from the germline V gene (reference sequence). There are 13 residues in the CDR3. CDR3 in amino acids: CAWSGDRDHEQYF. In DNA form, the CDR3 reads TGTGCCTGGAGTGGGGACAGGGACCACGAGCAGTACTTC.

CDR3 coding DNA: TGTGCCAGGCCGGGGGGGCAGGGGACTGAAGCTTTCTTT. Its translation: CARPGGQGTEAFF. This rearrangement joins TRBV6-5 to TRBJ1-1; possible D gene TRBD1, 6 bases. CDR1 MNHEY and CDR2 SVGAGI come from the germline V gene. This CDR3 comprises 13 residues. With 9 bases removed from V and 5 bases from J, the gap between germline ends came to 16 bases.

This chain joins TRBV7-9 and TRBJ2-1; 10 nucleotides agree with TRBD2. CDR1 and CDR2 (germline): SEHNR, FQNEAQ (reference sequence). With V trimmed by 1 base and J by 6 bases, 3 bases remained unmatched. The CDR3 covers 15 residues. The CDR3 coding sequence is TGTGCCAGCAGCTTAGTTCAGCGGGAGGGCAATGAGCAGTTCTTC. This gives the protein CASSLVQREGNEQFF.

This chain links TRBV5-4 with TRBJ2-1; D is possibly TRBD2 (6 bases). V lost 0 bases and J lost 3, with 13 bases in between. The CDR3 runs 16 residues. The V gene's germline CDR1 is SGHNT and CDR2 YYREEE (reference sequence). The CDR3 region has the DNA TGTGCCAGCAGCTTGGGAATAGCGGTGAGCTACAATGAGCAGTTCTTC. This sequence encodes CASSLGIAVSYNEQFF. The full variable domain, rest sourced from reference TRBV5-4 and TRBJ2-1, is ETGVTQSPTHLIKTRGQQVTLRCSSQSGHNTVSWYQQALGQGPQFIFQYYREEENGRGNFPPRFSGLQFPNYSSELNVNALELDDSALYLCASSLGIAVSYNEQFFGPGTRLTVL.

This clone was seen a single time. The chain carries TRBV9 and TRBJ1-1; D call uncertain. V dropped 4 bases and J dropped 4 bases, with 11 bases sitting between them. This CDR3 region has 13 residues. Germline CDR1 and CDR2: SGDLS and YYNGEE. The CDR3 DNA reads as TGTGCCAGCAGCCTCTCTGGGTCCACTGAAGCTTTCTTT. Translation: CASSLSGSTEAFF.

V is TRBV4-1 and J is TRBJ1-4, with TRBD1 matching over 12 bases. CDR1 is MGHRA and CDR2 is YSYEKL in the germline V gene. This CDR3 has 18 amino acids. The V gene end was trimmed by 0 bases and the J gene end by 4 bases; junction bases not matched to a gene: 6. The CDR3 reads CASSQEGTGGRGNEKLFF. DNA for the CDR3: TGCGCCAGCAGCCAAGAAGGGACAGGGGGCAGGGGTAATGAAAAACTGTTTTTT.